This record concerns one T cell receptor (beta chain) sequence. The antigen remains unidentified. The data were taken from a study of T-cell reconstitution after alpha-beta-depleted transplantation in children. General study results and limits: Where some patients showed high TCRbeta diversity at day 60, it came from recipient T cells and thymic progenitors that had survived. Newly produced T cells mostly provided counts and TCRbeta diversity after one year, as hyperexpanded clones declined.

Trimming stripped 11 bases from V and 1 base from J, with 6 bases between. CDR1 MNHNS and CDR2 SASEGT come from the germline V gene. This CDR3 is 11 amino acids long. Unique molecular identifiers featured in how the TCRbeta library was prepared. Using its own MiXCR run on the PCR reads, TCRdb lists one record per CDR3 protein. Here the sample spans 700,000 to 850,000 distinct CDR3 sequences, roughly 15% being singletons. Sequencing was performed on PBMCs, mostly from graft donor cells, taken 360 days after TCRalphabeta/CD19-depleted stem cell transplant. This clonotype originated in a male patient under 18 who had a stem cell transplant for acute lymphoblastic leukemia, so the T cells may come from the graft donor. The chain combines TRBV6-1 with TRBJ2-1; no clear D. This CDR3 is CAGLSYNEQFF. As DNA, the CDR3 is TGTGCCGGCCTTTCCTACAATGAGCAGTTCTTC.